A selection of T cell receptor beta chains follows, all from one sample in a study of cytomegalovirus exposure and HLA in healthy donors. Assay: immunoSEQ multiplex PCR; the TCRdb copy retains only in-frame clones and omits some. The repertoire includes approximately 130,000 clones, 70% to 85% of them detected once, and about 5.8% sits in the top ten. Sequencing was done on a sample of PBMCs. Every receptor here comes from a man aged 18 to 30 in good health and CMV-seropositive. The CDR3 runs from the conserved cysteine through the conserved F or W. The order of the fields is V gene, clone size, D gene, J gene, CDR3 protein, CDR3 DNA. The D gene is left open where the match is weak. Where a row states a size, it is once, few, many or the class of an expanded clone; other rows omit it.

TRBV30,-,-,TRBJ2-1,CAWSGTPLGYNEQFF,TGTGCCTGGAGCGGGACTCCCTTGGGCTACAATGAGCAGTTCTTC
TRBV27,-,TRBD2,TRBJ2-1,CASRKGLAGGRSYNEQFF,TGTGCCAGCAGGAAGGGACTAGCGGGAGGCCGCTCCTACAATGAGCAGTTCTTC
TRBV7-9,-,-,TRBJ2-7,CASSLGPGGALEQYF,TGTGCCAGCAGCTTAGGTCCCGGGGGAGCGCTCGAGCAGTACTTC
TRBV2,-,-,TRBJ1-5,CASSDGQNSNQPQHF,TGTGCCAGCAGTGACGGACAGAATAGCAATCAGCCCCAGCATTTT
TRBV5-4,-,TRBD1,TRBJ1-1,CASSLTGAPEAFF,TGTGCCAGCAGCTTGACAGGGGCGCCTGAAGCTTTCTTT
TRBV25-1,-,-,TRBJ1-2,CASSESAAPSPYGYTF,TGTGCCAGCAGTGAATCAGCGGCACCAAGCCCCTATGGCTACACCTTC
TRBV5-1,-,-,TRBJ1-1,CASSSPGHLNTEAFF,TGCGCCAGCAGCTCCCCGGGACATTTGAACACTGAAGCTTTCTTT
TRBV28,once,-,TRBJ2-7,CASCPWGSGPYEQYF,TGTGCCAGCTGCCCATGGGGCAGTGGTCCTTACGAGCAGTACTTC
TRBV7-2,-,TRBD1,TRBJ1-5,CASSHRGSNQPQHF,TGTGCCAGCAGCCACAGGGGTAGCAATCAGCCCCAGCATTTT
TRBV11-1,-,TRBD1,TRBJ2-3,CASSRGIDNRGPDTQYF,TGTGCCAGCAGCCGGGGAATCGACAACAGGGGTCCAGATACGCAGTATTTT
TRBV14,few,TRBD2,TRBJ2-1,CASSQDRGLAGRNEQFF,TGTGCCAGCAGCCAAGATCGTGGGCTAGCGGGGAGGAATGAGCAGTTCTTC
TRBV4-2,-,TRBD2,TRBJ2-3,CASGETSGRLTDTQYF,TGTGCCAGCGGGGAGACTAGCGGGAGACTCACAGATACGCAGTATTTT
TRBV13,-,TRBD1,TRBJ1-1,CASSAWGQGARNTEAFF,TGTGCCAGCAGCGCCTGGGGGCAGGGGGCGAGGAACACTGAAGCTTTCTTT
TRBV4-1,-,-,TRBJ2-1,CASSPVSLHEQFF,TGCGCCAGCAGCCCCGTTTCTCTCCATGAGCAGTTCTTC
TRBV9,-,-,TRBJ2-5,CASSVVVTQYF,TGTGCCAGCAGCGTAGTCGTGACCCAGTACTTC
TRBV19,-,-,TRBJ2-1,CASSILANEQFF,TGTGCCAGTAGTATACTAGCGAATGAGCAGTTCTTC